A single sample gave rise to the 19 T cell receptor beta chains below, sequenced in a study of T-cell memory formation after mild COVID-19. MiXCR, run by TCRdb on the 5' RACE reads, gives a single entry per CDR3 protein. The data hold about 340,000 distinct CDR3 sequences, with 10% to 15% observed a single time. Sequences were obtained from PBMCs or a T cell subset sorted from them (not recorded which). Source of these receptors: a man aged 18 to 30 who had mild COVID-19 (a few samples of this study predate the infection). Cell type and time point are not known.

The rearrangement joins TRBV4-1 to TRBJ2-5, with TRBD2 matching over 9 bases. J lost 2 bases, V lost 7 bases, and 8 bases had no gene match. The CDR3 is 15 amino acids. Per germline, CDR1 MGHRA and CDR2 YSYEKL. CDR3 DNA sequence: TGCGCCAGCAACCAGGGGCGGGGGGGGCAAGAGACCCAGTACTTC. It yields the protein CASNQGRGGQETQYF.

There are a few counts of this clonotype. The chain uses TRBV10-1 and TRBJ2-1, with D perhaps matching TRBD2 (5 bases). The CDR3 contains 14 residues. Germline-derived CDR1 and CDR2 are WNHNN and SYGVQD (reference sequence). V was clipped by 2 bases and J by 8 bases, with 13 bases between them. The CDR3 reads CASSELGARDEQFF. CDR3 in DNA: TGCGCCAGCAGTGAGCTGGGTGCGAGGGATGAGCAGTTCTTC.

This clonotype came up a few times. This sequence joins TRBV6-5 and TRBJ2-1; D is possibly TRBD2 (5 bases). Germline values: CDR1 MNHEY, CDR2 SVGAGI. V lost 1 base and J lost 3, with 13 bases in between. The CDR3 is 16 residues long. CDR3 nucleotides: TGTGCCAGCAGTTACTATCGGGGAGTAGGCTACAATGAGCAGTTCTTC. Its translation: CASSYYRGVGYNEQFF.

V usage is TRBV5-1 and J usage is TRBJ1-5; 8 nucleotides match TRBD1. Germline CDR1 reads SGHRS; CDR2 reads YFSETQ. V lost 3 bases to trimming and J lost 6 bases; unmatched junction nucleotides: 8. This CDR3 contains 15 residues. The CDR3: CASSYQTGEGQPQHF. The CDR3 DNA reads as TGCGCCAGCAGCTACCAGACAGGGGAGGGTCAGCCCCAGCATTTT. Drawing the rest from reference TRBV5-1 and TRBJ1-5, the complete variable domain is KAGVTQTPRYLIKTRGQQVTLSCSPISGHRSVSWYQQTPGQGLQFLFEYFSETQRNKGNFPGRFSGRQFSNSRSEMNVSTLELGDSALYLCASSYQTGEGQPQHFGDGTRLSIL.

V and J are TRBV5-1 and TRBJ2-1, with no clear D. CDR1 and CDR2 from the germline V gene are SGHRS and YFSETQ. This CDR3 region has 15 residues. Trimming shortened V by 2 bases and J by 6 bases, and 15 bases separated the two germline ends. The CDR3 sequence: CASSFGPGESNEQFF. In DNA, the CDR3 is TGCGCCAGCAGCTTCGGTCCAGGTGAGAGCAATGAGCAGTTCTTC.

The rearrangement uses TRBV7-2 and TRBJ2-7; D not resolved. Trimming cost V 3 bases and J 5 bases, with 8 bases left between them. CDR1 SGHTA and CDR2 FQGNSA come from the germline V gene. This CDR3 has 12 residues. The CDR3 DNA reads as TGTGCCAGCAGCTTCACGAGCCACGAGCAGTACGTC. This sequence encodes CASSFTSHEQYV.

The rearrangement uses TRBV6-5 and TRBJ1-3; no reliable D call. This CDR3 is built from 14 residues. The V end was cut by 1 base, the J end by 2 bases, with 6 bases between. Germline V gene lookup returns CDR1 MNHEY and CDR2 SVGAGI. CDR3 amino acids: CASSYYGAGNTIYF. The CDR3 bases are TGTGCCAGCAGTTACTATGGCGCTGGAAACACCATATATTTT.

The chain combines TRBV4-3 with TRBJ2-3; 8 bases map to TRBD1. Trimming removed 1 base from V and 2 bases from J; junction bases left unmatched: 2. The CDR3 contains 15 residues. Germline V gene sequence: CDR1 LGHNA, CDR2 YSLEER. The CDR3: CASSQGQGHTDTQYF. DNA of the CDR3: TGCGCCAGCAGCCAAGGACAGGGGCACACAGATACGCAGTATTTT.

This clonotype was observed a few times. The chain links TRBV7-2 to TRBJ1-5, with 7 bases lining up with TRBD1. The length of the CDR3 is 15 residues. The V and J ends lost 1 base and 6 bases, in that order; junction bases with no gene match: 6. Germline CDR1 and CDR2: SGHTA and FQGNSA. The CDR3 region has the DNA TGTGCCAGCAGCTTAGGAGGGGGCAGCGGTCAGCCCCAGCATTTT. Its protein is CASSLGGGSGQPQHF.

Turning to this clonotype: An end of the junction does not agree with germline; a read error may underlie this. The chain joins TRBV7-9 to TRBJ1-4, with unresolved D. CDR1 and CDR2 (germline): SEHNR, FQNEAQ (reference sequence). This CDR3 region has 15 residues. The CDR3 region has the DNA TGTGCCAGCAGCTTAAGGGAGGCAACCAATGAAAAACTGTTTTTT. As protein: CASSLREATNEKLFF.

This clonotype appeared a few times. V usage is TRBV7-9 and J usage is TRBJ2-7; a possible D gene is TRBD2 (5 bases). The CDR3 has 16 residues. The germline V and J ends were trimmed by 1 base and 2 bases, with 15 bases remaining between them. Germline V lookup: CDR1 SEHNR, CDR2 FQNEAQ (reference sequence). CDR3 loop: CASSLVLAPSAYEQYF. DNA for the CDR3: TGTGCCAGCAGCTTAGTTCTAGCTCCCTCGGCCTACGAGCAGTACTTC.

This clonotype occurred a few times. The chain has TRBV5-4 and TRBJ2-5; the D is unclear. V shed 1 base and J shed 3 bases, with 10 bases lying between them. This CDR3 has 14 residues. Germline V gene data show CDR1 as SGHNT and CDR2 as YYREEE (reference sequence). CDR3 residues: CASSLLTAKETQYF. DNA for the CDR3: TGTGCCAGCAGCTTGTTAACAGCCAAAGAGACCCAGTACTTC. Using reference TRBV5-4 and TRBJ2-5 for the parts outside the CDR3, the full variable domain is ETGVTQSPTHLIKTRGQQVTLRCSSQSGHNTVSWYQQALGQGPQFIFQYYREEENGRGNFPPRFSGLQFPNYSSELNVNALELDDSALYLCASSLLTAKETQYFGPGTRLLVL.

In this sample, this clonotype turned up many times. This sequence joins TRBV20-1 and TRBJ2-3, with a weak D call TRBD2 (7 bases). The CDR3 is made up of 16 amino acids. The germline CDR1 and CDR2 sequences are DFQATT and SNEGSKA (reference sequence). V dropped 1 base and J dropped 1 base, with 15 bases sitting between them. Here the CDR3 reads CSARARGGFRTDTQYF. The CDR3 DNA is TGCAGTGCTAGAGCGAGGGGGGGCTTTCGCACAGATACGCAGTATTTT.

This chain joins TRBV7-6 and TRBJ2-3; TRBD2 might be the D (5 bases). This CDR3 has 15 residues. In germline, CDR1 is SGHVS, CDR2 FNYEAQ. Trimming removed 7 bases from V and 0 bases from J, with 14 bases in between. The DNA for the CDR3 is TGTGCCAGCATATCAGCGGAAACTAGCACAGATACGCAGTATTTT. Its translation is CASISAETSTDTQYF.

The chain links TRBV7-9 to TRBJ2-3; perhaps TRBD1 as D (6 bases). There are 14 residues in the CDR3. Germline V gene lookup returns CDR1 SEHNR and CDR2 FQNEAQ (reference sequence). Deletions cut 5 bases from V and 4 bases from J, with 13 bases between. DNA of the CDR3: TGTGCCAGCAGCATCGACAGGTCGCCAGATACGCAGTATTTT. It encodes CASSIDRSPDTQYF.

V usage is TRBV12-3 or TRBV12-4 and J usage is TRBJ2-6; 8 nucleotides match TRBD1. With 7 bases clipped from V and 2 bases from J, the junction kept 10 bases outside the gene matches. The CDR3 runs to 17 residues. CDR3 bases: TGTGCCAGCACTCCGAGGCAGGGGGCTACTGGGGCCAACGTCCTGACTTTC. It yields the protein CASTPRQGATGANVLTF.

This clonotype was seen a few times. The CDR3 sequence is CASSGVRLPQYF. For the CDR3, the DNA is TGTGCCAGCTCGGGTGTTAGGTTGCCGCAGTATTTT. The J gene is TRBJ2-3, the V gene TRBV6-1, with D unresolved. The CDR3 totals 12 residues. V lost 8 bases and J lost 10, with 16 bases in between. The germline V gene encodes CDR1 MNHNS and CDR2 SASEGT.

This clonotype has only a few counts. V and J are TRBV7-2 and TRBJ2-5; the match to TRBD2 covers 8 bases. V gave up 1 base and J gave up 3 bases; unmatched junction bases: 7. The CDR3 is made up of 16 amino acids. CDR1 and CDR2 from the germline V gene are SGHTA and FQGNSA. The CDR3 bases are TGTGCCAGCAGCTTAGTCATCGGGGGGGTAAAAGAGACCCAGTACTTC. Its protein product is CASSLVIGGVKETQYF.

This clonotype was seen at least ten times. The chain has TRBV20-1 and TRBJ2-5; no clear D gene. CDR1 is DFQATT and CDR2 is SNEGSKA in the germline V gene (reference sequence). The germline V and J ends were trimmed by 7 bases and 4 bases, with 13 bases remaining between them. The CDR3 covers 12 residues. The CDR3 is CSGSRAIETQYF. The CDR3 DNA is TGCAGTGGGTCTAGGGCCATAGAGACCCAGTACTTC.